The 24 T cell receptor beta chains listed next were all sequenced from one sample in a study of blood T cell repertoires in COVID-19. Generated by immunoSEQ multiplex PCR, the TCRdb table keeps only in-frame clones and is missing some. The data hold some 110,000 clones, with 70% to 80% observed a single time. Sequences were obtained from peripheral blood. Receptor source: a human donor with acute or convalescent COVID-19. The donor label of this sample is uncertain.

The CDR3 sequence is CASSPSGDYEKFF. The CDR3 coding sequence is TGTGCCAGCAGCCCATCGGGGGACTACGAGAAGTTCTTC. The chain employs TRBV28 and TRBJ2-1; 7 nucleotides align to TRBD2. Germline CDR1 and CDR2: MDHEN and SYDVKM. The CDR3 spans 13 residues. Trimming removed 6 bases from V and 14 bases from J; junction bases left unmatched: 13.

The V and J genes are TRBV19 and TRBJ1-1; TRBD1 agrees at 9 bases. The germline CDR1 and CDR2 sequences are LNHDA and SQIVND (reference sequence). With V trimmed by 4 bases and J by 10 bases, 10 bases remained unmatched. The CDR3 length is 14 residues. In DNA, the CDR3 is TGTGCCAGTAGTACCACAGGGGGCCTCCCAAGAGCTTTCTTT. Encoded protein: CASSTTGGLPRAFF.

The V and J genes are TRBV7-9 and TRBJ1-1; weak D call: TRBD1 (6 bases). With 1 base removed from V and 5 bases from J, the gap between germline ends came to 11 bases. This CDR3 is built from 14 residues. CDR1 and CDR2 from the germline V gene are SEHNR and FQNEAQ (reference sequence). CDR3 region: CASSLEQGRTEAFF. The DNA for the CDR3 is TGTGCCAGCAGCTTAGAACAGGGAAGGACTGAAGCTTTCTTT.

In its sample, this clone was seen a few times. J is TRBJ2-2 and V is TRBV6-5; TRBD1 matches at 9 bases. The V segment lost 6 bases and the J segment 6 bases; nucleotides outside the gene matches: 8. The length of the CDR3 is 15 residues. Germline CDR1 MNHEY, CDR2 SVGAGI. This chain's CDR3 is CASRTGTGYAGELFF. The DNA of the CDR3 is TGTGCCAGCAGGACCGGGACAGGGTATGCCGGGGAGCTGTTTTTT.

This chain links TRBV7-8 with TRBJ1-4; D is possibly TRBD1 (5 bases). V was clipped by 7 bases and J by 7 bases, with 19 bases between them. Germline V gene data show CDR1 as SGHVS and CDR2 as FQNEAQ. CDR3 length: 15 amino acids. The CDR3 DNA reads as TGTGCCAGCACCCCGGGCGGGGCTGCGGGTGAAAAACTGTTTTTT. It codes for CASTPGGAAGEKLFF.

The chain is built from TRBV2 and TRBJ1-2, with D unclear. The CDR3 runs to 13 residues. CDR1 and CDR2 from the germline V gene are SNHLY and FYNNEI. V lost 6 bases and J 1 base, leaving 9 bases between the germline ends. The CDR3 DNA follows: TGTGCCAGCAGGAGTACCGATAACTATGGCTACACCTTC. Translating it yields CASRSTDNYGYTF.

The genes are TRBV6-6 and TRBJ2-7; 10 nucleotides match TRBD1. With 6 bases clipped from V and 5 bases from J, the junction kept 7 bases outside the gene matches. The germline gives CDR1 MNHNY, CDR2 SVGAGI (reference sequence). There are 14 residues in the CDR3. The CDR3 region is CASSLGQGNNEQYF. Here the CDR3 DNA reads TGTGCCAGCAGCCTGGGACAGGGGAATAACGAGCAGTACTTC.

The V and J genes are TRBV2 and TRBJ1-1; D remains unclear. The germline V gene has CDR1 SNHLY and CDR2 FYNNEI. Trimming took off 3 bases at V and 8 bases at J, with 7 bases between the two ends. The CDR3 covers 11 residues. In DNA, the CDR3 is TGTGCCAGCAGTGAGATGCGGGAAGCTTTCTTT. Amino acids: CASSEMREAFF.

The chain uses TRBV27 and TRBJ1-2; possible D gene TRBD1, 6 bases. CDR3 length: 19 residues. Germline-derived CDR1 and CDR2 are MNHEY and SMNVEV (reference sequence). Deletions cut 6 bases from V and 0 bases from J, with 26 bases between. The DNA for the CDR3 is TGTGCCAGCAGCCTCTACCCCCGGGGGGGCAGGTCCGCTAACTATGGCTACACCTTC. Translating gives CASSLYPRGGRSANYGYTF.

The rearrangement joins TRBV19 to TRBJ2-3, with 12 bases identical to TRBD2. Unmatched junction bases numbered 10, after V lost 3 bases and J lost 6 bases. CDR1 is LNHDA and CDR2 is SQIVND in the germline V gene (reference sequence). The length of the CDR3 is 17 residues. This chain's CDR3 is CASSIGLAGLFGDTQYF. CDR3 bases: TGTGCCAGTAGTATCGGACTAGCGGGACTTTTCGGGGATACGCAGTATTTT. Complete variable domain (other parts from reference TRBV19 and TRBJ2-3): DGGITQSPKYLFRKEGQNVTLSCEQNLNHDAMYWYRQDPGQGLRLIYYSQIVNDFQKGDIAEGYSVSREKKESFPLTVTSAQKNPTAFYLCASSIGLAGLFGDTQYFGPGTRLTVL.

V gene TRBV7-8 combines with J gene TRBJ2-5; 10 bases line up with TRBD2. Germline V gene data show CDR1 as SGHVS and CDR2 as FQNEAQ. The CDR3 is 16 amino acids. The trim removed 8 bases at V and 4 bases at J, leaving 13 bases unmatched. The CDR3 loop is CASQGLSGGAIETQYF. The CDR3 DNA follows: TGTGCCAGCCAGGGACTAAGCGGGGGGGCCATAGAGACCCAGTACTTC.

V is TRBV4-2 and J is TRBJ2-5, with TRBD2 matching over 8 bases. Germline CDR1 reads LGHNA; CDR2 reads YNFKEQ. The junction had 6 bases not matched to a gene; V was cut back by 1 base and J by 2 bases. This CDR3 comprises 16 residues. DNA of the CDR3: TGTGCCAGCAGCCAAGGACCCCGGGGGGGGCAAGAGACCCAGTACTTC. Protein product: CASSQGPRGGQETQYF.

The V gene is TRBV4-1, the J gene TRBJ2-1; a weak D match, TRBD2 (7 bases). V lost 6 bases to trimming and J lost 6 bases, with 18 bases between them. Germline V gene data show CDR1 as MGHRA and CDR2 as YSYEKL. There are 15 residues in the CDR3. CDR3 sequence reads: CASSLVGGPGNEQFF. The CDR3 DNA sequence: TGCGCCAGCAGTCTCGTGGGGGGGCCGGGCAATGAGCAGTTCTTC.

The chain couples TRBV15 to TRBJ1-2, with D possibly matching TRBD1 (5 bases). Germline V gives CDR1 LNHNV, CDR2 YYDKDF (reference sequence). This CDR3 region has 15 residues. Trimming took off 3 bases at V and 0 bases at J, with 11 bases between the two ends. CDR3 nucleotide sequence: TGTGCCACCAGCAGCGGGGGAGGGACTAACTATGGCTACACCTTC. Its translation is CATSSGGGTNYGYTF. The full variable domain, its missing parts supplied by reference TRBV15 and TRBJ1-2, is DAMVIQNPRYQVTQFGKPVTLSCSQTLNHNVMYWYQQKSSQAPKLLFHYYDKDFNNEADTPDNFQSRRPNTSFCFLDIRSPGLGDTAMYLCATSSGGGTNYGYTFGSGTRLTVV.

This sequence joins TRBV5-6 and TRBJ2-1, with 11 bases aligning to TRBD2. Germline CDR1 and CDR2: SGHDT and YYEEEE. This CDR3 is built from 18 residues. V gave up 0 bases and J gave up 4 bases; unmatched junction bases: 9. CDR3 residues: CASSLVPSGGYLYNEQFF. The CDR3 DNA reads TGTGCCAGCAGCTTGGTACCTAGCGGGGGGTACCTGTACAATGAGCAGTTCTTC. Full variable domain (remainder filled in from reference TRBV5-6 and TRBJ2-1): DAGVTQSPTHLIKTRGQQVTLRCSPKSGHDTVSWYQQALGQGPQFIFQYYEEEERQRGNFPDRFSGHQFPNYSSELNVNALLLGDSALYLCASSLVPSGGYLYNEQFFGPGTRLTVL.

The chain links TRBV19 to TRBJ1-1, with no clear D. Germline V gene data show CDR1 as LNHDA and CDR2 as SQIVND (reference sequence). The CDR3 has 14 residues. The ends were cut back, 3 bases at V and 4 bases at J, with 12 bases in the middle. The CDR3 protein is CASSIKAGVTEAFF. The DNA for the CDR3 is TGTGCCAGTAGTATCAAGGCGGGCGTCACTGAAGCTTTCTTT. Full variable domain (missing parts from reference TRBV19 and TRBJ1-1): DGGITQSPKYLFRKEGQNVTLSCEQNLNHDAMYWYRQDPGQGLRLIYYSQIVNDFQKGDIAEGYSVSREKKESFPLTVTSAQKNPTAFYLCASSIKAGVTEAFFGQGTRLTVV.

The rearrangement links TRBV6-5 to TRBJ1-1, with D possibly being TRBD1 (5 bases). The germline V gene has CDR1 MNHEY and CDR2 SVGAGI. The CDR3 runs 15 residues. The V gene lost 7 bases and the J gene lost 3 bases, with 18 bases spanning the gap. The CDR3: CASTSGREGYTEAFF. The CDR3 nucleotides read TGTGCCAGCACCTCCGGCAGGGAGGGGTACACTGAAGCTTTCTTT.

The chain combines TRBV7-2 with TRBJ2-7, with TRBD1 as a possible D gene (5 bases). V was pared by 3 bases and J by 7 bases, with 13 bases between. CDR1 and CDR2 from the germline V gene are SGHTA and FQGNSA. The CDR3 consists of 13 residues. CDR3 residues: CASSLLWGGEQYF. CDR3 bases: TGTGCCAGCAGCTTGCTCTGGGGCGGTGAGCAGTACTTC.

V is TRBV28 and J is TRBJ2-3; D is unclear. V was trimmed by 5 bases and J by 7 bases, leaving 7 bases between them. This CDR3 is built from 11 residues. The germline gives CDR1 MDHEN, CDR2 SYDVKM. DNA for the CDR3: TGTGCCAGCAGTCCGTTTTATACGCAGTATTTT. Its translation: CASSPFYTQYF.

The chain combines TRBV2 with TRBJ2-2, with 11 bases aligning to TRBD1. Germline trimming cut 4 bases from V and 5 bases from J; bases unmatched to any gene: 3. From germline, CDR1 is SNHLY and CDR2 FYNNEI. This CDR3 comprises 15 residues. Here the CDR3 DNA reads TGTGCCAGCAGTGGGGGACAGGGGGTTACCGGGGAGCTGTTTTTT. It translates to CASSGGQGVTGELFF.

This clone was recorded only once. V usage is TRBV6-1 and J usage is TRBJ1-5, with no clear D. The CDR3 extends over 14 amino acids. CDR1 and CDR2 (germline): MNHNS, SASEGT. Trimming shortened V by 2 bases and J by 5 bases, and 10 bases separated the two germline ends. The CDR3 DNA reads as TGTGCCAGCAGTGAACGGGTGGATGATCAGCCCCAGCATTTT. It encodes CASSERVDDQPQHF.

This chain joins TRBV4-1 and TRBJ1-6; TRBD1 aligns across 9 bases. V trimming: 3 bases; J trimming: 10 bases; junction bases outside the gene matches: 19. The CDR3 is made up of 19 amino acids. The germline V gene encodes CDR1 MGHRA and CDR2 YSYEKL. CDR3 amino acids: CASSHHLGSSGTGSSPLHF. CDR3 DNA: TGCGCCAGCAGCCACCATCTTGGGAGCTCCGGGACAGGGAGCTCACCCCTCCACTTT.

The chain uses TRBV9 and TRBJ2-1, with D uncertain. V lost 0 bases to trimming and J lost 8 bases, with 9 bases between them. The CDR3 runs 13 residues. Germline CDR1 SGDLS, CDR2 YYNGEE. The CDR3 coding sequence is TGTGCCAGCAGCGTAGCTACGCCGGATGAGCAGTTCTTC. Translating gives CASSVATPDEQFF.

The CDR3 DNA sequence: TGTGCCAGCAGCTTAGCCGGGACTACTATAGGGGAGCAGTACTTC. Encoded protein: CASSLAGTTIGEQYF. The rearrangement joins TRBV7-2 to TRBJ2-7, with 7 bases fitting TRBD2. CDR3 length equals 15 residues. Trimming cost V 0 bases and J 7 bases; bases outside gene matches: 9. The germline gives CDR1 SGHTA, CDR2 FQGNSA.